This T cell receptor beta chain was identified in a study of identical twins (dated by TCRdb to between 2015 and 2016). About the investigation overall: To test whether fetal clonotypes persist, the study used deep sequencing on TCR alpha and beta repertoires from monozygotic twins, unrelated adults of various ages, and cord blood. To rule out contamination, replicate twin experiments were performed at different times with different library preparation protocols. Overall study results and their limits: The excess sharing between twins in beta out-of-frame sequences was weaker because fewer shared sequences reduced the signal-to-noise ratio. Zero-insertion analyses could be partly confounded by invariant T cells such as MAIT and iNKT, though diverse VJ usage argued against such confounding for most clonotypes. Because the same donors could not be followed over many years, the conclusions depended on cross-sectional statistical analysis. Recombination models systematically underestimated out-of-frame TCR alpha sharing in monozygotic twins but agreed with sharing between unrelated individuals. Fewer insertions were carried by abundant cord blood beta clonotypes; a weaker similar trend was observed in young adult naive repertoires, while no such trend was observed in memory repertoires. Compared with coincidental sharing between unrelated individuals, out-of-frame TCR alpha sequences shared between twins had an excess of sequences with low generation probability.

This clonotype has a handful of counts. This receptor's antigen is unknown. No base-level quality is on record; no much larger clone is a single base apart. Library preparation was by 5' RACE. Sequencing used an Illumina HiSeq 2000. A universal primer binding site was introduced by template switching, and a unique molecular identifier was present in the final cDNA, enabling accurate counting of TCR cDNA molecules. Specific primers in the conserved constant-segment region were used to synthesize first-strand cDNA for TCR alpha and beta chains. To control for contamination, each cDNA library was double barcoded with a SMART-Mk sample barcode plus Illumina barcodes. TruSeq adapter sequences, together with Illumina sample barcodes, were added in two successive PCR steps. Sequencing of the TCR alpha and beta cDNA libraries was done on the Illumina HiSeq platform using custom primers. Per the authors' processing: Unique molecular identifiers were extracted from raw reads with MiGEC, and CDR3 positions were determined with MiXCR. Recombination models were inferred per individual with the repgenHMM and IGoR tools using an EM algorithm. The analysis of shared clonotypes was done with the tcR package in R, with sharing normalized by the product of cloneset sizes. To study raw recombination without the effects of thymic and clonal selection, out-of-frame nonproductive sequences were analyzed. TCRdb reprocessed the public reads (quality trimming at Q25 with fastp, clone calling with MiXCR) and kept in-frame beta chains. Identical CDR3 protein sequences are pooled into one entry, listed with their most common genes and DNA. These V and J calls originate from TCRdb's pipeline instead of the authors' own analysis. For this sample there are approximately 550,000 distinct CDR3 sequences; approximately 20% appear just once. The ten biggest clones cover about 0.5% of the sample.

All donors were healthy Caucasians. Three pairs of female monozygotic twins, all aged roughly 18 to 29 years, made up the twin cohort. Positive isolation kits from Invitrogen were used to isolate the CD4+ and CD8+ T cell populations. These data were also filed under a second study, of yellow fever vaccine responses in identical twins. The second study's authors report: According to the authors, the vaccine-induced T cell response in identical twins seemed to be partly convergent and partly specific to each individual. Focusing on identical twins, the study followed the T cell clones that responded to the vaccine, and did so with precision.

Sequencing was performed on CD4+ T cells sorted from blood. The source is a woman aged 18-30 years in good health.

The CDR3 reads as follows: CASSLTGGAGSNEQFF. The nucleotides read TGTGCCAGCAGCTTAACTGGCGGTGCAGGGAGCAATGAGCAGTTCTTC. The chain is encoded by TRBV7-3 joined to TRBJ2-1; the D call is possibly TRBD1 or TRBD2, each sharing 5 bases. From the germline V gene, CDR1 is SGHTA and CDR2 is FQGTGA. The V end loses 0 bases and the J end loses 6 bases, and a stretch of 15 bases separates them. The CDR3 has 16 amino acids, counting the end cysteine and phenylalanine. Only the CDR3 part of the read is kept: 48 bases, read in frame from the first base.